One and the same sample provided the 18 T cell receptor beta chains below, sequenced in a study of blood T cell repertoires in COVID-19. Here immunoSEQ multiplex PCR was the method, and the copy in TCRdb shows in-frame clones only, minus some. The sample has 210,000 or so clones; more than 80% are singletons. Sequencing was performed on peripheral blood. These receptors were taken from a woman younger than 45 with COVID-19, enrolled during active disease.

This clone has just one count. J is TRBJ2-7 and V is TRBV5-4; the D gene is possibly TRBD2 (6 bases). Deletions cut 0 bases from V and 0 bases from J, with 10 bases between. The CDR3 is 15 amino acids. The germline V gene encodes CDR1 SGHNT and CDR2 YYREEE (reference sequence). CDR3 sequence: CASSLAGGDSYEQYF. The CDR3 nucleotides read TGTGCCAGCAGCTTGGCCGGAGGGGACTCCTACGAGCAGTACTTC.

The CDR3 is CASSQTVSNQPQHF. For the CDR3, the DNA is TGTGCCAGCAGCCAAACAGTTAGCAATCAGCCCCAGCATTTT. This chain connects TRBV3-1 (or the pseudogene TRBV3-2) to TRBJ1-5; D remains unclear. Germline loops: CDR1 LGHDT, CDR2 YNNKEL (reference sequence). This CDR3 comprises 14 residues. The V end lost 2 bases, the J end lost 0 bases, and 5 bases lay between the germline ends.

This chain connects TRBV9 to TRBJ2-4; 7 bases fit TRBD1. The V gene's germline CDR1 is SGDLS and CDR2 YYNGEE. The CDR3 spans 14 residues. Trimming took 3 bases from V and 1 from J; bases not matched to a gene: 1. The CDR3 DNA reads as TGTGCCAGCAGCGAGGGGGCGGCCAAAAACATTCAGTACTTC. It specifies CASSEGAAKNIQYF.

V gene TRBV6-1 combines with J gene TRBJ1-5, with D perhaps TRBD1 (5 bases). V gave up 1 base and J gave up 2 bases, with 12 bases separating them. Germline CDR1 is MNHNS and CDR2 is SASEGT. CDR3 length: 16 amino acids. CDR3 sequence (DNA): TGTGCCAGCAGTGAAGTGGGGGGATTCGGCAATCAGCCCCAGCATTTT. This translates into CASSEVGGFGNQPQHF.

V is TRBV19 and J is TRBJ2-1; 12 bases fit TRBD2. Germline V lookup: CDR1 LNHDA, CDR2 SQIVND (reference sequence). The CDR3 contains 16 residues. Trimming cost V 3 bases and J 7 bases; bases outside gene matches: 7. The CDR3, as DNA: TGTGCCAGTAGTATTTCGGGACTAGCGGGTACAAATGAGCAGTTCTTC. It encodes CASSISGLAGTNEQFF.

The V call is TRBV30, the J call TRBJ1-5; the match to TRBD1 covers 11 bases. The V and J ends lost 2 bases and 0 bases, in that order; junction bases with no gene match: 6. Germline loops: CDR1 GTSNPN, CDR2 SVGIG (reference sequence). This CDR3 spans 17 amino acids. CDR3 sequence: CAWSPDRGPYSNQPQHF. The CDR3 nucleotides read TGTGCCTGGAGTCCGGACAGGGGGCCGTATAGCAATCAGCCCCAGCATTTT.

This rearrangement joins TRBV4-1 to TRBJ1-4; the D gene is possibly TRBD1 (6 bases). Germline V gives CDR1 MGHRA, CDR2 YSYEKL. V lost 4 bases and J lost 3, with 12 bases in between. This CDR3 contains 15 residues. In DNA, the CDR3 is TGCGCCAGCAGCCGACCGGGACAAGCTAATGAAAAACTGTTTTTT. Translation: CASSRPGQANEKLFF.

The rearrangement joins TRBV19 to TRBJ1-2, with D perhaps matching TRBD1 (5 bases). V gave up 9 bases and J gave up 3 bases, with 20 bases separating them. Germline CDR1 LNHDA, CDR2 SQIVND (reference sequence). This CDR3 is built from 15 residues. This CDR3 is CASTLGPGRDYGYTF. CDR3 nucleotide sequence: TGTGCCAGCACTCTGGGGCCGGGTAGAGACTATGGCTACACCTTC. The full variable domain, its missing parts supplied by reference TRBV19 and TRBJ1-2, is DGGITQSPKYLFRKEGQNVTLSCEQNLNHDAMYWYRQDPGQGLRLIYYSQIVNDFQKGDIAEGYSVSREKKESFPLTVTSAQKNPTAFYLCASTLGPGRDYGYTFGSGTRLTVV.

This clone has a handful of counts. The CDR3 bases are TGTGCCAGCTCACCGGCGGGGGGGCCTGGGGAGACCCAGTACTTC. Protein product: CASSPAGGPGETQYF. The V and J genes are TRBV18 and TRBJ2-5, with TRBD2 matching over 9 bases. There are 15 residues in the CDR3. CDR1 and CDR2 (germline): KGHSH, LQKENI. The ends lost 3 bases at V and 5 bases at J; junction bases unmatched: 7.

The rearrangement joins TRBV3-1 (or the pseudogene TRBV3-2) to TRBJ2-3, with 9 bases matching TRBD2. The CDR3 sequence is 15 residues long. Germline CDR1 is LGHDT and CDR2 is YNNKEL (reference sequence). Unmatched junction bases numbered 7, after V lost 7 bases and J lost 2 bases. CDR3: CASKAAGGHTDTQYF. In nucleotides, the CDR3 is TGTGCCAGCAAAGCGGCGGGGGGGCACACAGATACGCAGTATTTT.

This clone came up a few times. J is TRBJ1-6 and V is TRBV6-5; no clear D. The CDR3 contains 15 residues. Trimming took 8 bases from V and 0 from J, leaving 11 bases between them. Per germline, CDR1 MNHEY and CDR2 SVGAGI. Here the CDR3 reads CASGEGSSYNSPLHF. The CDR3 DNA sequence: TGTGCCAGCGGCGAGGGAAGCTCCTATAATTCACCCCTCCACTTT.

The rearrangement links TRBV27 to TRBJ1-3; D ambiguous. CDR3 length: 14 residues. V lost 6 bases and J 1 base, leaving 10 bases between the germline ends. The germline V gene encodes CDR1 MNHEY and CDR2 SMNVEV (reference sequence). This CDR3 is CASSPPTSGNTIYF. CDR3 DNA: TGTGCCAGCAGCCCTCCCACATCTGGAAACACCATATATTTT.

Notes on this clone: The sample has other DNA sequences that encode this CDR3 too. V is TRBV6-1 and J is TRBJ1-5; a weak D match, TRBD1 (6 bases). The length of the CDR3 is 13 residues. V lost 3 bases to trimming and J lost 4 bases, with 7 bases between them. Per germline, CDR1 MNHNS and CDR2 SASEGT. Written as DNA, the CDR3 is TGTGCCAGCAGTGACAGGGGAAATCAGCCCCAGCATTTT. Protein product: CASSDRGNQPQHF.

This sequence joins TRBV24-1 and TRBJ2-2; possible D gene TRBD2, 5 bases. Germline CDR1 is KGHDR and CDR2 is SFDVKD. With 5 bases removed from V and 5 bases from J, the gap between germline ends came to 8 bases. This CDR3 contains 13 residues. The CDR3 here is CATSVRGTGELFF. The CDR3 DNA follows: TGTGCCACCAGTGTTCGAGGGACCGGGGAGCTGTTTTTT.

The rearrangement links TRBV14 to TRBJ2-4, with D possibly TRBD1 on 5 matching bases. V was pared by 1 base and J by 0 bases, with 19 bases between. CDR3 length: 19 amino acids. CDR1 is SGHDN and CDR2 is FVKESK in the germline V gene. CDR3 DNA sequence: TGTGCCAGCAGCCAAGGTGCAGGGAAAACTCTTCTAGCCAAAAACATTCAGTACTTC. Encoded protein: CASSQGAGKTLLAKNIQYF.

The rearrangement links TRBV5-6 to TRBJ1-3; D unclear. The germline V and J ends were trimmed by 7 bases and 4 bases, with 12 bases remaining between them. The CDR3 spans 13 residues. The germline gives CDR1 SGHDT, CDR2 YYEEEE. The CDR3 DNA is TGTGCCAGCCACAGAGAGCCCGGAAACACCATATATTTT. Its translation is CASHREPGNTIYF.

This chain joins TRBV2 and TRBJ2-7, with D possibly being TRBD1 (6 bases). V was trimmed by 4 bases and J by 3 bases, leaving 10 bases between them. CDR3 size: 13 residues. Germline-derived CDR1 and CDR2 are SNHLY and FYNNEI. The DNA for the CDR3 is TGTGCCAGCAGTGCGGACAGTGACTACGAGCAGTACTTC. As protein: CASSADSDYEQYF.

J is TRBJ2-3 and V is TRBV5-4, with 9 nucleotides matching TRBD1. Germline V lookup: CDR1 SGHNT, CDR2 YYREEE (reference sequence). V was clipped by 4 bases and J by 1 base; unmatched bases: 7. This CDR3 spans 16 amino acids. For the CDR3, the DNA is TGTGCCAGCAGCCGAGGGGACAGGGCTGGCACAGATACGCAGTATTTT. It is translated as CASSRGDRAGTDTQYF. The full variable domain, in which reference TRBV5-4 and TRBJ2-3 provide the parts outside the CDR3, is ETGVTQSPTHLIKTRGQQVTLRCSSQSGHNTVSWYQQALGQGPQFIFQYYREEENGRGNFPPRFSGLQFPNYSSELNVNALELDDSALYLCASSRGDRAGTDTQYFGPGTRLTVL.